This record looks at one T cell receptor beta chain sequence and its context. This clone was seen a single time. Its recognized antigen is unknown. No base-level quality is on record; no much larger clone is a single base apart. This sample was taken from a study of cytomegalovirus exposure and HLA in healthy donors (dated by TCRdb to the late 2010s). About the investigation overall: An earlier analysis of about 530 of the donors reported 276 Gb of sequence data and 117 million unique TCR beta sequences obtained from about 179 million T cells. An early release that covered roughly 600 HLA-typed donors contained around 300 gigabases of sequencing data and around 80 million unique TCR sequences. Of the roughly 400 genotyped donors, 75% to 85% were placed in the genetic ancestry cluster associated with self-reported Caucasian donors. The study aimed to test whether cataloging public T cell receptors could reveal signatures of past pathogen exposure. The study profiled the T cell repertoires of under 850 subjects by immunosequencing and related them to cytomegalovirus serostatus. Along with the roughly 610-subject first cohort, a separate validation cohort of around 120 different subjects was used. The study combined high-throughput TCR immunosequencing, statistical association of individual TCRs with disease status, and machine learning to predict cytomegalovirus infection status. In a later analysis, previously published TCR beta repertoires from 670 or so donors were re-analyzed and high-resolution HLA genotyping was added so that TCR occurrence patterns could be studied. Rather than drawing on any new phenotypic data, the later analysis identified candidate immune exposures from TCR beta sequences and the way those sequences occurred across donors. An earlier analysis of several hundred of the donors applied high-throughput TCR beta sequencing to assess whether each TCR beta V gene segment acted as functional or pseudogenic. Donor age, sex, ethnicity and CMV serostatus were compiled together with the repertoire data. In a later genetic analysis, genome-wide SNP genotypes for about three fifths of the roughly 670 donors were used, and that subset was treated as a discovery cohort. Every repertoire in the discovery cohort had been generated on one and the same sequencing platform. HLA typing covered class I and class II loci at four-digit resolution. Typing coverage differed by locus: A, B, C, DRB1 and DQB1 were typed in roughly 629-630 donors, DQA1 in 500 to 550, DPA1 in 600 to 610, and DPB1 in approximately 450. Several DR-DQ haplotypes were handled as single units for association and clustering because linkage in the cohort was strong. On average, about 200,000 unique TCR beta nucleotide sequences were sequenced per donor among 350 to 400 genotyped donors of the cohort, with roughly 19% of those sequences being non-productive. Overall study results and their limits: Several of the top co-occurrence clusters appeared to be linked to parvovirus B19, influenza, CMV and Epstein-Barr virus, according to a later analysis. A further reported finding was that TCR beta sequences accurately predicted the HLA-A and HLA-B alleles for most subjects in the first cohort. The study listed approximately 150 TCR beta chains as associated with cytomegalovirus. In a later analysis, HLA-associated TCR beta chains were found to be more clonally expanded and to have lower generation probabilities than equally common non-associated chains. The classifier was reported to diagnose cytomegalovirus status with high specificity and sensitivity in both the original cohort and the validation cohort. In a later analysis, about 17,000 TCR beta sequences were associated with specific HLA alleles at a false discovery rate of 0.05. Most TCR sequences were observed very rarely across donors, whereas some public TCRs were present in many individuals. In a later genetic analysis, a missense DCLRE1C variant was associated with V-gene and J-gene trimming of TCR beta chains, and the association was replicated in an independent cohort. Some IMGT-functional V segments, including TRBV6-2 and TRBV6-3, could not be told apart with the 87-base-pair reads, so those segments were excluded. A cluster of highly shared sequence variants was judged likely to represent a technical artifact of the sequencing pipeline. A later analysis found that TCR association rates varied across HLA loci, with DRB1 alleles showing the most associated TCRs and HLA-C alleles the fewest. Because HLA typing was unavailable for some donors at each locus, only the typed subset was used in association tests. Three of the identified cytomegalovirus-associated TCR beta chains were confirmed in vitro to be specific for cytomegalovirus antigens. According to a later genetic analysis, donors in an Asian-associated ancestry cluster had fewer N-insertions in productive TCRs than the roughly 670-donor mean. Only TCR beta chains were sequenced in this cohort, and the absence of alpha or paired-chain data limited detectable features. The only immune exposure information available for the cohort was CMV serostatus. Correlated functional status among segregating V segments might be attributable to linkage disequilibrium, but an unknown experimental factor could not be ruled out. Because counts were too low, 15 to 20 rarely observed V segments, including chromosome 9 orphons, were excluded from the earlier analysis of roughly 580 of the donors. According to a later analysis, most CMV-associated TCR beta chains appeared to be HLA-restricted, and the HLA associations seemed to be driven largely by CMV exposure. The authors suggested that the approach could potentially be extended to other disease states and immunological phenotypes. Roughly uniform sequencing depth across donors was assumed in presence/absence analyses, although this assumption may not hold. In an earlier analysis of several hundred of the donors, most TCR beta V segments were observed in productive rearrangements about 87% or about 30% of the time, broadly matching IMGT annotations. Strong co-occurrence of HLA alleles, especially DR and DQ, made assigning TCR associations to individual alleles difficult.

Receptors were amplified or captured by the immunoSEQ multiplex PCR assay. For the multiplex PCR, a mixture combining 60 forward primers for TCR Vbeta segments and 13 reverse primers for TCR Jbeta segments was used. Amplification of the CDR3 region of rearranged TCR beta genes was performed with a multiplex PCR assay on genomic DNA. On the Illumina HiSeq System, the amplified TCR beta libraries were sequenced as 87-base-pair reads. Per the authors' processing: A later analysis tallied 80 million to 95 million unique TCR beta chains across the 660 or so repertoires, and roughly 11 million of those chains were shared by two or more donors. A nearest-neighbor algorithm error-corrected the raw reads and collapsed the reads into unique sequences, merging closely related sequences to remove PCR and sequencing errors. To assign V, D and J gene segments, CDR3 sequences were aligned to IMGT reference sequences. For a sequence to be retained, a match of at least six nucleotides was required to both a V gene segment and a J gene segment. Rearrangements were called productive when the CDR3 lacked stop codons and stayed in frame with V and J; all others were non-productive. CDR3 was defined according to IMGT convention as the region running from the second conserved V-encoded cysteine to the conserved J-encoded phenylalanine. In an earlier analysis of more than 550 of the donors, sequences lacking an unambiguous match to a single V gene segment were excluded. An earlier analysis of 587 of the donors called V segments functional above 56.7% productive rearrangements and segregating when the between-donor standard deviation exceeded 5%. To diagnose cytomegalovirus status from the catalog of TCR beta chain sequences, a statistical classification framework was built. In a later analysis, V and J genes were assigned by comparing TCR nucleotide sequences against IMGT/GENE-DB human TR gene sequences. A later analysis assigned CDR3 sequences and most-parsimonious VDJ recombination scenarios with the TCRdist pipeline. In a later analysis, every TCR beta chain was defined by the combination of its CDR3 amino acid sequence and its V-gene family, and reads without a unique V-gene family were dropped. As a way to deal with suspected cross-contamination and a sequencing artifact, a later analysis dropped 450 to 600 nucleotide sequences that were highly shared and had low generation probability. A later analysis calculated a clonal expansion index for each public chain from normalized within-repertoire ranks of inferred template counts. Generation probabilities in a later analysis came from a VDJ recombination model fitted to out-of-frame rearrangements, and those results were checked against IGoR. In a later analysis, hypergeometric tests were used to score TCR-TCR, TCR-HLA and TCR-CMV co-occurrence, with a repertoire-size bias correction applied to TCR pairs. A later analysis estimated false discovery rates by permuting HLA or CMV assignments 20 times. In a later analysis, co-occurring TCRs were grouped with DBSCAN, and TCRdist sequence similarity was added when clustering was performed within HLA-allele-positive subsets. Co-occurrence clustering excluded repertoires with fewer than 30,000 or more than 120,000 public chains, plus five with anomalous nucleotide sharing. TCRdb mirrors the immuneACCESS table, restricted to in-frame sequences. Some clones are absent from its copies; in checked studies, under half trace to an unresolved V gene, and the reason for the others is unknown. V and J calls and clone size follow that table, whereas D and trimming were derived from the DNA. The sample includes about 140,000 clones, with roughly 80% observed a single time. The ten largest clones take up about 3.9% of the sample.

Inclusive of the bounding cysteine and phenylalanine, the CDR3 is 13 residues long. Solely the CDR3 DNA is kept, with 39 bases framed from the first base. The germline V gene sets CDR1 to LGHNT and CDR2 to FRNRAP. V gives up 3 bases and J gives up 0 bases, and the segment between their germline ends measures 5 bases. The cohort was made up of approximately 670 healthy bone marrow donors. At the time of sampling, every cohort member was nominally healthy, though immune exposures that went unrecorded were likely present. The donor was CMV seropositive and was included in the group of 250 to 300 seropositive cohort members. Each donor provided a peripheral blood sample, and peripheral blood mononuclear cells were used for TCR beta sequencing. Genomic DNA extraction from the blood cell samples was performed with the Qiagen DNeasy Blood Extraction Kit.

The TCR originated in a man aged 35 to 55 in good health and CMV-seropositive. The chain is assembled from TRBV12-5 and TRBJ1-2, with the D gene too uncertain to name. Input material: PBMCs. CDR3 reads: CASGFVSNYGYTF. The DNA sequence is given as TGTGCTAGTGGTTTCGTTTCTAACTATGGCTACACCTTC.